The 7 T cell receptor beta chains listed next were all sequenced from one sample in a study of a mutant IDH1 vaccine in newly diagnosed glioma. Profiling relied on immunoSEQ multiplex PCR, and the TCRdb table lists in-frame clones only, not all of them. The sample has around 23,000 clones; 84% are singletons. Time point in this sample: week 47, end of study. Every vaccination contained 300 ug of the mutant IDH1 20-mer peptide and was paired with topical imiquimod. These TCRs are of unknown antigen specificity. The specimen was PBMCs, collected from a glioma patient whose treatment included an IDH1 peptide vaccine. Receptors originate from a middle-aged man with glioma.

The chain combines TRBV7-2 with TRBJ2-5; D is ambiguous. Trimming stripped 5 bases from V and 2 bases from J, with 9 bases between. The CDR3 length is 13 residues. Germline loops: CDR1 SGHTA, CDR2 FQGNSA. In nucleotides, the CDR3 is TGTGCCAGCAGCCCCCGGCCTCAAGAGACCCAGTACTTC. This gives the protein CASSPRPQETQYF.

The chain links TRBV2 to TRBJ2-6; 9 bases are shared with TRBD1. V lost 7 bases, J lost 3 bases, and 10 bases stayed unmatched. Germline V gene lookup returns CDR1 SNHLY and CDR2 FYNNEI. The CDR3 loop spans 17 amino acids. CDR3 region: CASNFWTGVNGANVLTF. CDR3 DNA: TGTGCCAGCAATTTCTGGACAGGGGTGAATGGGGCCAACGTCCTGACTTTC.

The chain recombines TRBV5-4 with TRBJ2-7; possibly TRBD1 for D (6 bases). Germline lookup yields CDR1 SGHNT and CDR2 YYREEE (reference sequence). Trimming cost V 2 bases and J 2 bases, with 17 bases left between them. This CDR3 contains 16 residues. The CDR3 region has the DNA TGTGCCAGCAGCTTAGCAGGGGCCAGAATTACCTACGAGCAGTACTTC. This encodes CASSLAGARITYEQYF.

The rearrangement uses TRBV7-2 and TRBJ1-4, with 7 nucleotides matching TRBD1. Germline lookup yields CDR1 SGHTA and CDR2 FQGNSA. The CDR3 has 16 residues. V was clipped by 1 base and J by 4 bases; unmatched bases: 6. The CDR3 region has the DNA TGTGCCAGCAGCTTAGACAAGGACAGGATTAATGAAAAACTGTTTTTT. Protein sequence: CASSLDKDRINEKLFF.

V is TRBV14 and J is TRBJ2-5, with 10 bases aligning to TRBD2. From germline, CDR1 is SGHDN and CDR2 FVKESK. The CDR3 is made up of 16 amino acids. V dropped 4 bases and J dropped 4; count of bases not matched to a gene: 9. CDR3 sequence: CASSLRTSGNLETQYF. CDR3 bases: TGTGCCAGCAGCCTACGGACTAGCGGAAACTTAGAGACCCAGTACTTC.

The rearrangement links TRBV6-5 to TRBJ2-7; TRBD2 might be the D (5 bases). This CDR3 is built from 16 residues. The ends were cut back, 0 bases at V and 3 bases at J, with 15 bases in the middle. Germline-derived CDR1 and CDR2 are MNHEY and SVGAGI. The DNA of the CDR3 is TGTGCCAGCAGTTACTCGAGGTATAGCGCGGGCTACGAGCAGTACTTC. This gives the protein CASSYSRYSAGYEQYF.

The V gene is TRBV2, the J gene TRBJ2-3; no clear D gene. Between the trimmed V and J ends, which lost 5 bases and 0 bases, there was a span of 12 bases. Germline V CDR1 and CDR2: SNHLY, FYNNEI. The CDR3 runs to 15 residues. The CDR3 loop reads CASSPLGRSTDTQYF. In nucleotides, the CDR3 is TGTGCCAGCAGTCCCCTTGGCAGAAGCACAGATACGCAGTATTTT.